These T cell receptor beta chains were read from a single sample in a study of T-cell reconstitution after alpha-beta-depleted transplantation in children. TCRdb reanalysed the PCR reads using MiXCR and keeps one entry per CDR3 protein. The sample records about 240,000 distinct CDR3 sequences, roughly 25% being singletons. This sample comprised PBMCs, obtained before TCRalphabeta/CD19-depleted stem cell transplant. The receptors shown here come from a girl aged 2-10 years with Fanconi anemia, due to receive a stem cell transplant. CDR3s include the opening cysteine and the closing phenylalanine or tryptophan.

J,V,CDR3
TRBJ2-3,TRBV23-1,CASTGQSDTQYF
TRBJ2-1,TRBV20-1,CSAPPGGRTPFPYNEQFF
TRBJ2-4,TRBV7-9,CASSSGQVARNIQYF
TRBJ1-4,TRBV15,CATSRDGRGRSEKLFF
TRBJ2-2,TRBV29-1,CSVERTDYGGELFF
TRBJ2-3,TRBV20-1,CSARSGGTSTDTQYF
TRBJ2-1,TRBV20-1,CSASRGYNEQFF
TRBJ2-7,TRBV29-1,CSVESVNSSYEQYF
TRBJ2-4,TRBV5-1,CASSWGTSGRAKNIQYF
TRBJ2-6,TRBV5-1,CASSRRMGSGANVLTF
TRBJ2-7,TRBV29-1,CSVAGDGGVYEQYF
TRBJ2-7,TRBV5-1,CASSLVQGSHEQYF
TRBJ1-4,TRBV20-1,CSASPGQSNEKLFF